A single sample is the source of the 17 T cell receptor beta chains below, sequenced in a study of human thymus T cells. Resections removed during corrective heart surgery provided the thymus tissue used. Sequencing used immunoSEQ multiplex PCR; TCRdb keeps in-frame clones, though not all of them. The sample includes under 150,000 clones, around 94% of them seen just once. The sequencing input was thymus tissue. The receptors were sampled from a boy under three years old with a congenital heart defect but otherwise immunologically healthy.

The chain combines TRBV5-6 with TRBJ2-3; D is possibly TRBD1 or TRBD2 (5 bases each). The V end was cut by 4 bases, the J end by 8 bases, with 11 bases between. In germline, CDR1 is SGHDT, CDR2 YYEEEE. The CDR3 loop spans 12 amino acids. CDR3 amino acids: CASSPTGGTQYF. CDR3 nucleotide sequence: TGTGCCAGCAGCCCTACAGGAGGTACGCAGTATTTT. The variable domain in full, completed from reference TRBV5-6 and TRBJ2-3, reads DAGVTQSPTHLIKTRGQQVTLRCSPKSGHDTVSWYQQALGQGPQFIFQYYEEEERQRGNFPDRFSGHQFPNYSSELNVNALLLGDSALYLCASSPTGGTQYFGPGTRLTVL.

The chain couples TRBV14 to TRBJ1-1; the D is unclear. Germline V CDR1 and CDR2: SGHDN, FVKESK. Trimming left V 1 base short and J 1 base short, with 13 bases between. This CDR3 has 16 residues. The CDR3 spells CASSQVGPRANTEAFF. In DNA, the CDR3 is TGTGCCAGCAGCCAAGTCGGGCCCCGGGCGAACACTGAAGCTTTCTTT. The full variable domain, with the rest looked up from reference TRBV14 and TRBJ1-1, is EAGVTQFPSHSVIEKGQTVTLRCDPISGHDNLYWYRRVMGKEIKFLLHFVKESKQDESGMPNNRFLAERTGGTYSTLKVQPAELEDSGVYFCASSQVGPRANTEAFFGQGTRLTVV.

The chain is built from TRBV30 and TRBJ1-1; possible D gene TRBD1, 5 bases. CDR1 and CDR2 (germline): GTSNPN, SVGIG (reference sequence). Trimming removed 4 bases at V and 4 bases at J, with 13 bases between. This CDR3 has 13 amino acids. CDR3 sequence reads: CAWTGQGITEAFF. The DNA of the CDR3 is TGTGCCTGGACCGGGCAGGGCATCACTGAAGCTTTCTTT.

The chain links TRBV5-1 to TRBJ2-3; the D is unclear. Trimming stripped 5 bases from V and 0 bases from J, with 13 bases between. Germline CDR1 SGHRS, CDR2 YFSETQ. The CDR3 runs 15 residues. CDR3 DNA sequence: TGCGCCAGCAGAAAGCGAGATTCTAGCACAGATACGCAGTATTTT. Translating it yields CASRKRDSSTDTQYF. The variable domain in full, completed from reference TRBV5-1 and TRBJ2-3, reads KAGVTQTPRYLIKTRGQQVTLSCSPISGHRSVSWYQQTPGQGLQFLFEYFSETQRNKGNFPGRFSGRQFSNSRSEMNVSTLELGDSALYLCASRKRDSSTDTQYFGPGTRLTVL.

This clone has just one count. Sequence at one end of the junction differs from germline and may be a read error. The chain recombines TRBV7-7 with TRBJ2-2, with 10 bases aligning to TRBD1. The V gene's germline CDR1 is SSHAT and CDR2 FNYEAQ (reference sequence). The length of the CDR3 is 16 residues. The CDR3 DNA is TGTGCTAGCAGCTTACGGACAGGGGGAGGCACCGGGGAGCTGTTTTTT. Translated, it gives CASSLRTGGGTGELFF.

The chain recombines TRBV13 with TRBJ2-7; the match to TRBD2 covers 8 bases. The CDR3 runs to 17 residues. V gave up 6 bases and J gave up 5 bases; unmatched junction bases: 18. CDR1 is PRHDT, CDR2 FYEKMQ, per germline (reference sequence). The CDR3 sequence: CASSYVGASGWSNEQYF. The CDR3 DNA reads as TGTGCCAGCAGTTACGTTGGGGCTAGCGGGTGGTCAAACGAGCAGTACTTC.

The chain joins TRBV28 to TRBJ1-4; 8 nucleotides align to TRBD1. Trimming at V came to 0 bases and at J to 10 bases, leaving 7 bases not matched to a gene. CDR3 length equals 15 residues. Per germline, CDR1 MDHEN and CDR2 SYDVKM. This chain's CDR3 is CASSLWETGVVKLFF. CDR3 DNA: TGTGCCAGCAGTTTATGGGAGACAGGGGTGGTAAAACTGTTTTTT.

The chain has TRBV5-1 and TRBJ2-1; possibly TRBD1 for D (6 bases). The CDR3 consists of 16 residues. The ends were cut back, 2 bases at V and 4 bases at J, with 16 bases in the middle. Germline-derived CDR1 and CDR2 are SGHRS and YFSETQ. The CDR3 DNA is TGCGCCAGCAGCTTACCCGGAAGGGACACTTACAATGAGCAGTTCTTC. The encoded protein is CASSLPGRDTYNEQFF. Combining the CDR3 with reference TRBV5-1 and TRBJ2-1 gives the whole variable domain KAGVTQTPRYLIKTRGQQVTLSCSPISGHRSVSWYQQTPGQGLQFLFEYFSETQRNKGNFPGRFSGRQFSNSRSEMNVSTLELGDSALYLCASSLPGRDTYNEQFFGPGTRLTVL.

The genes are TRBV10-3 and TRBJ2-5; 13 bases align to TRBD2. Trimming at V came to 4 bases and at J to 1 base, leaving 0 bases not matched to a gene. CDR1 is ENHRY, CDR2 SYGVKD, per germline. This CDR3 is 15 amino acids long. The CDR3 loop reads CAISGLAGGQETQYF. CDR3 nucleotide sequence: TGTGCCATCAGTGGACTAGCGGGGGGCCAAGAGACCCAGTACTTC.

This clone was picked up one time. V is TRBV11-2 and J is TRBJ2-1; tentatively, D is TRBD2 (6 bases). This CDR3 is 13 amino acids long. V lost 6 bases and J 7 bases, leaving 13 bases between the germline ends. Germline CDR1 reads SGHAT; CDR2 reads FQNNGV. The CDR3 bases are TGTGCCAGCAGGGCGGGAAAACGTAATGAGCAGTTCTTC. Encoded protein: CASRAGKRNEQFF.

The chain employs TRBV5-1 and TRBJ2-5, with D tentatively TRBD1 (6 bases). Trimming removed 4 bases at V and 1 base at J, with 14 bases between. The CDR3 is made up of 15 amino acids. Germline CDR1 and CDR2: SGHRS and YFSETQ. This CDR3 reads CASSNPSGVQETQYF. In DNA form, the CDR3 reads TGCGCCAGCAGCAATCCCTCAGGGGTCCAAGAGACCCAGTACTTC.

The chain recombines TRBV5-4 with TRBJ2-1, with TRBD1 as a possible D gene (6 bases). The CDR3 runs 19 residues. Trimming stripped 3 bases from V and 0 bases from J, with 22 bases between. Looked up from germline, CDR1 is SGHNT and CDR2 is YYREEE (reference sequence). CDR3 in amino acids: CASSYWGPPDRSSYNEQFF. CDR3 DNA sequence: TGTGCCAGCAGCTATTGGGGGCCACCCGACAGGTCCTCCTACAATGAGCAGTTCTTC.

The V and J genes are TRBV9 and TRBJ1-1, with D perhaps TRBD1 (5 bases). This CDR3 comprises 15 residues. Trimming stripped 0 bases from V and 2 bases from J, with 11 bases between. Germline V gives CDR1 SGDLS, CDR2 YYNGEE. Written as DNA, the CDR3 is TGTGCCAGCAGCGTAGCGGGGGGGGGAAACACTGAAGCTTTCTTT. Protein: CASSVAGGGNTEAFF.

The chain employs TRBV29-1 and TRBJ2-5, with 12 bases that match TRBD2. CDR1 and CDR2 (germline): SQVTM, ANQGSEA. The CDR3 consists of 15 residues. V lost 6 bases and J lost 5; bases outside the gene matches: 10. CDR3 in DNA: TGCAGCGTGCTAGGACTAGCGGGGCATCGGGAGACCCAGTACTTC. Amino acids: CSVLGLAGHRETQYF.

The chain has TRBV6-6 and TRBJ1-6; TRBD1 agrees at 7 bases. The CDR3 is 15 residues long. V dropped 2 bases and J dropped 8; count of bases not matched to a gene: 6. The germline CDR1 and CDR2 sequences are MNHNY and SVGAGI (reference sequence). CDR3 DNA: TGTGCCAGCAGTTACCGACAGGGTGGGGATTCACCCCTCCACTTT. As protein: CASSYRQGGDSPLHF.

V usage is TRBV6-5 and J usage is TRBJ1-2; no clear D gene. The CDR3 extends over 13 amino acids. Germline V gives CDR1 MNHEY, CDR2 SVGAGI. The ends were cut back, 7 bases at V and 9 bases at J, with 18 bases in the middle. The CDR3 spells CASTHPGRSSYTF. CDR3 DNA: TGTGCCAGCACCCACCCGGGAAGGAGTAGCTACACCTTC.

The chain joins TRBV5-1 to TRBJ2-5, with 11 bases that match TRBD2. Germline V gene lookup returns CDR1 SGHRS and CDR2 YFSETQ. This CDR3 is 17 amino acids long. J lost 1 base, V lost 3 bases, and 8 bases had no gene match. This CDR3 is CASSWSLAGGTQETQYF. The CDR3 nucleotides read TGCGCCAGCAGCTGGAGCCTAGCGGGGGGTACCCAAGAGACCCAGTACTTC.